A few counts support the clone carrying this T cell receptor beta chain. The antigen is unknown. A second PCR, run for roughly 7 to 11 cycles, used a sample-barcoded 5' primer plus a J-beta primer mix. CDR3-containing paired-end reads numbered at least 2.5 million in each sample. TCRdb passed the 5' RACE reads through MiXCR, listing each CDR3 protein once. The repertoire includes around 940,000 distinct CDR3 sequences, about 51% of them detected once, and over 20% sits in the top ten. This CDR3 is built from 14 residues. CDR1 SQVTM and CDR2 ANQGSEA come from the germline V gene. Trimming removed 0 bases from V and 8 bases from J, with 13 bases in between. This entry comes from a study of blood T cells in healthy people across ages. Study conclusions and caveats: Diversity was higher, and naive CD4+ cells more numerous, in long-lived donors than in aged donors. TCR beta diversity was tightly associated with the proportion of naive T cells.

V gene TRBV29-1 combines with J gene TRBJ1-4, with D tentatively TRBD1 (5 bases). Sequenced: blood. The sequence derives from a woman in her sixties in good health. CDR3: CSVEDDGNREKLFF. The CDR3 nucleotides read TGCAGCGTTGAAGATGATGGGAACAGGGAAAAACTGTTTTTT.